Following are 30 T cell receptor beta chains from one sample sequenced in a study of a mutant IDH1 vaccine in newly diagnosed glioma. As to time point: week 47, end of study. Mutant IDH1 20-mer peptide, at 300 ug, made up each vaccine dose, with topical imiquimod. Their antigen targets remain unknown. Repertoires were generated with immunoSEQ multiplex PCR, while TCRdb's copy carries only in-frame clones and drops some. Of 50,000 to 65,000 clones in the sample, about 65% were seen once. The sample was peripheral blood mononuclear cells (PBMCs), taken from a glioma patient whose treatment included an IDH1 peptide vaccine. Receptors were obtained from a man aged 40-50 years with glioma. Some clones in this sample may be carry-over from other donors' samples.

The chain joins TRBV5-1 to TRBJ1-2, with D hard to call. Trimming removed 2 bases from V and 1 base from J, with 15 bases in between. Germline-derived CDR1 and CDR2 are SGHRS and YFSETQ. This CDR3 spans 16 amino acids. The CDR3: CASSFLPGSVNYGYTF. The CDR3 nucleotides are TGCGCCAGCAGCTTCCTCCCGGGATCGGTTAACTATGGCTACACCTTC. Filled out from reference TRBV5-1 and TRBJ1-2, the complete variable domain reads KAGVTQTPRYLIKTRGQQVTLSCSPISGHRSVSWYQQTPGQGLQFLFEYFSETQRNKGNFPGRFSGRQFSNSRSEMNVSTLELGDSALYLCASSFLPGSVNYGYTFGSGTRLTVV.

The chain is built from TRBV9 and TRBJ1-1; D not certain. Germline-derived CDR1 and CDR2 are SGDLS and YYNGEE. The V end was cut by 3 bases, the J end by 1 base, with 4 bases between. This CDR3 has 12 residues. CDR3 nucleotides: TGTGCCAGCAGCGGGCGGAACACTGAAGCTTTCTTT. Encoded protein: CASSGRNTEAFF.

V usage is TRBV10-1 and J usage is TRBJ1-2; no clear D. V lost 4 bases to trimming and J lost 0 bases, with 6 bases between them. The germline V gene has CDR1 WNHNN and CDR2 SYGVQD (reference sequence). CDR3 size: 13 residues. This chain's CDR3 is CASSAQANYGYTF. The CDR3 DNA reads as TGCGCCAGCAGTGCCCAAGCTAACTATGGCTACACCTTC.

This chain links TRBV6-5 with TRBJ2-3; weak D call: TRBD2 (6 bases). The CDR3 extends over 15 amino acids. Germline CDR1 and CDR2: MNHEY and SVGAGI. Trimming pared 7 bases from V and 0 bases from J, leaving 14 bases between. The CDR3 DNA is TGTGCCAGCAACTCGCAGGGACTTAGCACAGATACGCAGTATTTT. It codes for CASNSQGLSTDTQYF.

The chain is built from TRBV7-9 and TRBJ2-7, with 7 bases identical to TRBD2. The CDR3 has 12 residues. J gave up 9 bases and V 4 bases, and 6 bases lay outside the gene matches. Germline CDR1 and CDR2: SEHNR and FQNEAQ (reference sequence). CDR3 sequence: CASSSQRGGQYF. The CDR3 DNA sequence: TGTGCCAGCAGCTCCCAGCGCGGGGGGCAGTACTTC.

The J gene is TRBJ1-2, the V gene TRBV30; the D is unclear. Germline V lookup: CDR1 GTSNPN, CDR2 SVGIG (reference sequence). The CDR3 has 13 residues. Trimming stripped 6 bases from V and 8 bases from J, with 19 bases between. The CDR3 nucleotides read TGTGCCTGTCTTAAAGCGAATGCGTGGGGCTACACCTTC. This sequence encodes CACLKANAWGYTF.

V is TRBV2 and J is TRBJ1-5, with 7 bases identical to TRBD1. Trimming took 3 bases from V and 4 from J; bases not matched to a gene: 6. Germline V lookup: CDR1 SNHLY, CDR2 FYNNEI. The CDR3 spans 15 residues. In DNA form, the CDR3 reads TGTGCCAGCAGTGATAGGGGGCTTAGAAATCAGCCCCAGCATTTT. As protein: CASSDRGLRNQPQHF.

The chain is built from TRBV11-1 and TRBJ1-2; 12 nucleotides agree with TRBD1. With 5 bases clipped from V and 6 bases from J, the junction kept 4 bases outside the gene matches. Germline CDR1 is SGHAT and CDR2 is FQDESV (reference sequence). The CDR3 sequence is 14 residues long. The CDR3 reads CASSGTGGLDGYTF. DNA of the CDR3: TGTGCCAGCAGCGGGACAGGGGGCCTGGATGGCTACACCTTC.

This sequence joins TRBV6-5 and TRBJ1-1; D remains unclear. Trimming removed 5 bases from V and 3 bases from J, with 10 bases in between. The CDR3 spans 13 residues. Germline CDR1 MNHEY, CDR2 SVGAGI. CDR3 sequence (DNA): TGTGCCAGCAGTACACAGAGGGACACTGAAGCTTTCTTT. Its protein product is CASSTQRDTEAFF.

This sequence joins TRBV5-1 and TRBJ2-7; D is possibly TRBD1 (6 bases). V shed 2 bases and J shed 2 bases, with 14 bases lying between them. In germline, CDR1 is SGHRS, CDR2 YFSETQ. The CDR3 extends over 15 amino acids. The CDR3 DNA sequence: TGCGCCAGCAGCTTTATTCAGACAGGAACCTACGAGCAGTACTTC. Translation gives CASSFIQTGTYEQYF.

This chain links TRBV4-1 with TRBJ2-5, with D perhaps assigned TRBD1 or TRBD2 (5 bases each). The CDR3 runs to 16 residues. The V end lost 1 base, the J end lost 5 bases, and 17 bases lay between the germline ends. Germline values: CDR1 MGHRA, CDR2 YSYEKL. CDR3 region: CASSQVGTEVTETQYF. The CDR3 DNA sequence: TGCGCCAGCAGCCAAGTGGGGACCGAGGTAACGGAGACCCAGTACTTC.

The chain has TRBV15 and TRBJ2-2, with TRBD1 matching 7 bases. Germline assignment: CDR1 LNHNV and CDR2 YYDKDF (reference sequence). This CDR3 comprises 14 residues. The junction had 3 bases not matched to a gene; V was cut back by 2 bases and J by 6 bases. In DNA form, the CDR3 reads TGTGCCACCAGCAGATCTCAGGGGGCCGGGGAGCTGTTTTTT. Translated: CATSRSQGAGELFF.

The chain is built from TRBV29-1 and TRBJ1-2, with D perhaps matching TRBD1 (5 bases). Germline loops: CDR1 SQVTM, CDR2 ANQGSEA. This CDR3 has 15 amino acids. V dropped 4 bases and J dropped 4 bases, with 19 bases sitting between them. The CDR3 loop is CSVGGGSGGFYGYTF. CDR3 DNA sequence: TGCAGCGTTGGTGGAGGGTCGGGGGGATTCTATGGCTACACCTTC.

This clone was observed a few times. The CDR3 here is CAWSEIYGYTF. In nucleotides, the CDR3 is TGTGCCTGGAGCGAAATCTATGGCTACACCTTC. The chain recombines TRBV30 with TRBJ1-2; unclear D gene. Between the trimmed V and J ends, which lost 3 bases and 4 bases, there was a span of 6 bases. Germline CDR1 is GTSNPN and CDR2 is SVGIG (reference sequence). The length of the CDR3 is 11 residues. The variable domain in full, with the rest retrieved from reference TRBV30 and TRBJ1-2, is SQTIHQWPATLVQPVGSPLSLECTVEGTSNPNLYWYRQAAGRGLQLLFYSVGIGQISSEVPQNLSASRPQDRQFILSSKKLLLSDSGFYLCAWSEIYGYTFGSGTRLTVV.

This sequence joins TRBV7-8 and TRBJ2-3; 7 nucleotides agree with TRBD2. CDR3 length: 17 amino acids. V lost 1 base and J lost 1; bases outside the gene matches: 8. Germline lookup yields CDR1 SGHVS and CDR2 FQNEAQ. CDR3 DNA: TGTGCCAGCAGCTTAGGGGGTTGGCTAGCGGGCACAGATACGCAGTATTTT. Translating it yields CASSLGGWLAGTDTQYF. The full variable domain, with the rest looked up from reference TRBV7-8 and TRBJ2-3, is GAGVSQSPRYKVAKRGQDVALRCDPISGHVSLFWYQQALGQGPEFLTYFQNEAQLDKSGLPSDRFFAERPEGSVSTLKIQRTQQEDSAVYLCASSLGGWLAGTDTQYFGPGTRLTVL.

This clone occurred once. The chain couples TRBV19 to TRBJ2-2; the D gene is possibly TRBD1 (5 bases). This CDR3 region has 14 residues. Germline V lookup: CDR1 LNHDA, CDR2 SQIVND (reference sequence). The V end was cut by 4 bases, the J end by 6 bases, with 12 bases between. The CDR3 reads CASSSWGPAGELFF. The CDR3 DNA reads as TGTGCCAGTAGTAGCTGGGGCCCAGCCGGGGAGCTGTTTTTT.

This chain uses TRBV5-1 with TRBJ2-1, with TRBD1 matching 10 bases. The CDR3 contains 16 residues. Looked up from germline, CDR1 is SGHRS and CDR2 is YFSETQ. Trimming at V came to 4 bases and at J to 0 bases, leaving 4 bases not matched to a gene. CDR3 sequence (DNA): TGCGCCAGCAGCGGGGGGACAGGGGCCTCCTACAATGAGCAGTTCTTC. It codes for CASSGGTGASYNEQFF.

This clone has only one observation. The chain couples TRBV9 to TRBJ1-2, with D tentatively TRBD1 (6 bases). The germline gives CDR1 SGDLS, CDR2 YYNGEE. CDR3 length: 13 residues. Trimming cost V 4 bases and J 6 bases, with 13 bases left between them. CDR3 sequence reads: CASSPGGGHGYTF. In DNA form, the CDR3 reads TGTGCCAGCAGCCCCGGGGGGGGGCATGGCTACACCTTC.

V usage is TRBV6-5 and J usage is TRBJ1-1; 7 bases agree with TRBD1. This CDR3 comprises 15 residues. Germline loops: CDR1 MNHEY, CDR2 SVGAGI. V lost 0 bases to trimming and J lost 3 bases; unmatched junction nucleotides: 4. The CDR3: CASSYSRGPHTEAFF. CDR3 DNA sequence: TGTGCCAGCAGTTACTCAAGGGGGCCGCACACTGAAGCTTTCTTT.

CDR3 in DNA: TGTGCCAGCAGCTTAATGGGACTAGCGGGGGGTAGAGATACGCAGTATTTT. This translates into CASSLMGLAGGRDTQYF. The chain carries TRBV7-6 and TRBJ2-3; 15 positions match TRBD2. This CDR3 is built from 17 residues. V lost 2 bases to trimming and J lost 5 bases; unmatched junction nucleotides: 5. Germline CDR1 is SGHVS and CDR2 is FNYEAQ.

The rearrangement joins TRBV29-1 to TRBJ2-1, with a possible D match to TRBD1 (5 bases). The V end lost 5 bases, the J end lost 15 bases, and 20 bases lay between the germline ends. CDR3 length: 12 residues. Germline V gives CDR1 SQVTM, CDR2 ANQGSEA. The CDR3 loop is CSVRLKTGRGFF. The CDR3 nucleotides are TGCAGCGTTCGCCTCAAAACAGGTCGTGGGTTCTTC.

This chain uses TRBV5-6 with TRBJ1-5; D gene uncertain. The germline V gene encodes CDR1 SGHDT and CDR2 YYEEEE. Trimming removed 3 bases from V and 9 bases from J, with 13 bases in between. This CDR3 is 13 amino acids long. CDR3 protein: CASSSHGTRPQHF. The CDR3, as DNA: TGTGCCAGCAGCTCACATGGTACTAGGCCCCAGCATTTT.

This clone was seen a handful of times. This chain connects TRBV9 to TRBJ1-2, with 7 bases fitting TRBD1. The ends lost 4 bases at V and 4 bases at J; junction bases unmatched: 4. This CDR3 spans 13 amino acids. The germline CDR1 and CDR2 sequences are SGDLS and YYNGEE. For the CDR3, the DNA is TGTGCCAGCAGCTCCGGGACAGTCTATGGCTACACCTTC. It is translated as CASSSGTVYGYTF.

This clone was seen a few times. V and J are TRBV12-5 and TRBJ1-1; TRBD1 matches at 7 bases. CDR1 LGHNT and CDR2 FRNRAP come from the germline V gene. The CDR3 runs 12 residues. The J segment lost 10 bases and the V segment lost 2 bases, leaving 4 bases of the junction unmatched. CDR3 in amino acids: CASGLPQGPAFF. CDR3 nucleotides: TGTGCTAGTGGTTTGCCACAGGGGCCAGCTTTCTTT.

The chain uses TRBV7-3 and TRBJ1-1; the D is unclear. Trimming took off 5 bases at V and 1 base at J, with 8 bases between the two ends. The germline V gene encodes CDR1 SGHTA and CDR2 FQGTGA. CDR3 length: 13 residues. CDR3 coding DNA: TGTGCCAGCAGCCACGGCGAGAACACTGAAGCTTTCTTT. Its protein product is CASSHGENTEAFF.

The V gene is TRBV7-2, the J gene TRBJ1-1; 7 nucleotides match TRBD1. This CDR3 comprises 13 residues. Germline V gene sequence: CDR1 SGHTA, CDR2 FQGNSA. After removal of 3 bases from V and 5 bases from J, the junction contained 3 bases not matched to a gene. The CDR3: CASSFRGETEAFF. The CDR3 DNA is TGTGCCAGCAGCTTCAGGGGGGAAACTGAAGCTTTCTTT.

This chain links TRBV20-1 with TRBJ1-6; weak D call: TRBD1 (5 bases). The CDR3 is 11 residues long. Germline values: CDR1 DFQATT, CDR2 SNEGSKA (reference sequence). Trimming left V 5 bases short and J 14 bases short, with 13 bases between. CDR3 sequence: CSAGGERALHF. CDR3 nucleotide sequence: TGCAGTGCTGGGGGGGAGCGAGCCCTCCACTTT.

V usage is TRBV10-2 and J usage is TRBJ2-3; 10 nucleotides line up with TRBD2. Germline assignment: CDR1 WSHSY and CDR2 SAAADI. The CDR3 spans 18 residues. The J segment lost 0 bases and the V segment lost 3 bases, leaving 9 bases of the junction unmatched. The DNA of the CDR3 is TGCGCCAGCAGTGATGGTAGCGGGGGGCAAACTAGCACAGATACGCAGTATTTT. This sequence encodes CASSDGSGGQTSTDTQYF.

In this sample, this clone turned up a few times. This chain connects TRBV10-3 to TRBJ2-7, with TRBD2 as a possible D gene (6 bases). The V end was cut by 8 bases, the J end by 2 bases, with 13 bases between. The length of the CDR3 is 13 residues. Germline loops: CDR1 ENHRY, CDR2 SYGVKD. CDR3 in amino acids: CAIQNREAYEQYF. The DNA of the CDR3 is TGTGCCATCCAGAATAGGGAGGCCTACGAGCAGTACTTC.

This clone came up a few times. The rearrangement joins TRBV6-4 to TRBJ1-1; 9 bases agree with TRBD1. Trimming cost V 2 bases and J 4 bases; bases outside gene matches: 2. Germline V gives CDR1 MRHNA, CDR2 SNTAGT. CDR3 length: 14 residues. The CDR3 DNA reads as TGTGCCAGCAGTGACACGGACAGGGGCACTGAAGCTTTCTTT. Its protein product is CASSDTDRGTEAFF.